Listed below are T cell receptor beta chains from one sample, sequenced in a study of shared clonotypes between healthy human individuals. Profiling relied on immunoSEQ multiplex PCR, and the TCRdb table lists in-frame clones only, not all of them. This sample has 2 million to 2.5 million clones; approximately 96% occur once, and the top ten carry approximately 0.13%. The sample comprised naive CD4+ T cells sorted from blood. These receptors were collected from a man aged 18 to 29 in good health. Each CDR3 is given with its conserved first and last residue. A D gene is named only where the DNA matches it firmly. Only some rows state a clone size, as once, few, many or a class for expanded clones.

D gene: -; clone size: once; V gene: TRBV5-1; J gene: TRBJ2-7; CDR3 DNA: TGCGCCAGCAGCTCCGGGACGGGGTCCTACGAGCAGTACTTC; CDR3 protein: CASSSGTGSYEQYF
D gene: -; clone size: -; V gene: TRBV5-6; J gene: TRBJ1-3; CDR3 DNA: TGTGCCAGCAGCCGTGGAGGAGAGGCTGGAAACACCATATATTTT; CDR3 protein: CASSRGGEAGNTIYF
D gene: TRBD1; clone size: -; V gene: TRBV19; J gene: TRBJ1-2; CDR3 DNA: TGTGCCAGTGCGGTGAAGACAGGGGCCCTAGCTAACTATGGCTACACCTTC; CDR3 protein: CASAVKTGALANYGYTF
D gene: -; clone size: -; V gene: TRBV18; J gene: TRBJ2-5; CDR3 DNA: TGTGCTAGCTCACCTGGACAGCAAGAGACCCAGTACTTC; CDR3 protein: CASSPGQQETQYF
D gene: -; clone size: -; V gene: TRBV10-3; J gene: TRBJ1-6; CDR3 DNA: TGTGCCATCAGTGAAATGGGTGACAATTCACCCCTCCACTTT; CDR3 protein: CAISEMGDNSPLHF
D gene: -; clone size: -; V gene: TRBV5-1; J gene: TRBJ2-2; CDR3 DNA: TGCGCCAGCAGCCCGGGACTCCTGAACACCGGGGAGCTGTTTTTT; CDR3 protein: CASSPGLLNTGELFF
D gene: -; clone size: -; V gene: TRBV9; J gene: TRBJ1-1; CDR3 DNA: TGTGCCAGCAGCGCCAGGACCGGGACCGCATCGGAAGCTTTCTTT; CDR3 protein: CASSARTGTASEAFF
D gene: -; clone size: -; V gene: TRBV5-5; J gene: TRBJ2-7; CDR3 DNA: TGTGCCAGCAGCTTGGTTCCGGGGGTGGAGTACGAGCAGTACTTC; CDR3 protein: CASSLVPGVEYEQYF
D gene: -; clone size: -; V gene: TRBV6-6; J gene: TRBJ2-7; CDR3 DNA: TGTGCCAGCAGGGACGGCTACGAGCAGTACTTC; CDR3 protein: CASRDGYEQYF
D gene: -; clone size: -; V gene: TRBV28; J gene: TRBJ1-5; CDR3 DNA: TGTGCCAGCAGCCCAGCCGGCTCCAATCAGCCCCAGCATTTT; CDR3 protein: CASSPAGSNQPQHF
D gene: TRBD2; clone size: -; V gene: TRBV12-5; J gene: TRBJ2-1; CDR3 DNA: TGTGCTAGTGGCCGCGGGGCTAGCGGAAACAATGAGCAGTTCTTC; CDR3 protein: CASGRGASGNNEQFF
D gene: -; clone size: -; V gene: TRBV11-2; J gene: TRBJ2-5; CDR3 DNA: TGTGCCAGCAGCCGCCATGGTTCGTCCTCGGAGACCCAGTACTTC; CDR3 protein: CASSRHGSSSETQYF
D gene: -; clone size: -; V gene: TRBV7-2; J gene: TRBJ1-5; CDR3 DNA: TGTGCCAGCAGCTTACTCCAGAACAGGCAGCCCCAGCATTTT; CDR3 protein: CASSLLQNRQPQHF
D gene: TRBD1; clone size: -; V gene: TRBV7-6; J gene: TRBJ1-2; CDR3 DNA: TGTGCCAGCAGCTTCGCCGGGACAGGGGATGGCTACACCTTC; CDR3 protein: CASSFAGTGDGYTF
D gene: TRBD1; clone size: -; V gene: TRBV18; J gene: TRBJ2-7; CDR3 DNA: TGTGCCAGCTCACCGGATCCGACAGGGGGTGGCGAGCAGTACTTC; CDR3 protein: CASSPDPTGGGEQYF
D gene: TRBD2; clone size: -; V gene: TRBV4-3; J gene: TRBJ2-2; CDR3 DNA: TGCGCCAGCAGCCAAGGAATCTGGACTAGCGGGAGGGCCGACACCGGGGAGCTGTTTTTT; CDR3 protein: CASSQGIWTSGRADTGELFF
D gene: -; clone size: -; V gene: TRBV7-6; J gene: TRBJ2-6; CDR3 DNA: TGTGCCAGCAGCCCACAGGGCTCTGGGGCCAACGTCCTGACTTTC; CDR3 protein: CASSPQGSGANVLTF
D gene: -; clone size: -; V gene: TRBV27; J gene: TRBJ1-1; CDR3 DNA: TGTGCCAGCAGTAAGTACGACCCGAACACTGAAGCTTTCTTT; CDR3 protein: CASSKYDPNTEAFF
D gene: -; clone size: -; V gene: TRBV12-5; J gene: TRBJ2-3; CDR3 DNA: TGTGCTAGTGGTTTAGGTAGCGTGAGCACAGATACGCAGTATTTT; CDR3 protein: CASGLGSVSTDTQYF
D gene: -; clone size: -; V gene: TRBV6-5; J gene: TRBJ1-1; CDR3 DNA: TGTGCCAGCAGCCCTCGGGGGATTCGCACTGAAGCTTTCTTT; CDR3 protein: CASSPRGIRTEAFF
D gene: -; clone size: -; V gene: TRBV25-1; J gene: TRBJ2-1; CDR3 DNA: TGTGCCAGCAGCGCGTCTGGACCCCTCCTCTTGAATGAGCAGTTCTTC; CDR3 protein: CASSASGPLLLNEQFF
D gene: TRBD1; clone size: few; V gene: TRBV29-1; J gene: TRBJ1-1; CDR3 DNA: TGCAGCTCCCTCCAGGGGGCAACTGAAGCTTTCTTT; CDR3 protein: CSSLQGATEAFF
D gene: -; clone size: once; V gene: TRBV4-2; J gene: TRBJ1-6; CDR3 DNA: TGTGCCAGCAGCCAAGATATCATCCCGCCTGATAATTCACCCCTCCACTTT; CDR3 protein: CASSQDIIPPDNSPLHF
D gene: -; clone size: -; V gene: TRBV28; J gene: TRBJ1-6; CDR3 DNA: TGTGCCAGCAGTTCCGAACGACCGAGTTCACCCCTCCACTTT; CDR3 protein: CASSSERPSSPLHF
D gene: -; clone size: once; V gene: TRBV5-1; J gene: TRBJ1-3; CDR3 DNA: TGCGCCAGCAGCTTGGATGGAAACTCTGGAAACACCATATATTTT; CDR3 protein: CASSLDGNSGNTIYF
D gene: -; clone size: -; V gene: TRBV9; J gene: TRBJ1-2; CDR3 DNA: TGTGCCAGCAGCGTAGCGAACTCCTTTAACTATGGCTACACCTTC; CDR3 protein: CASSVANSFNYGYTF
D gene: -; clone size: -; V gene: TRBV25-1; J gene: TRBJ1-3; CDR3 DNA: TGTGCCAGCAGTGAACAGGGTTCTGGAAACACCATATATTTT; CDR3 protein: CASSEQGSGNTIYF
D gene: -; clone size: -; V gene: TRBV18; J gene: TRBJ2-3; CDR3 DNA: TGTGCCAGCTCACCGCGGGACAGTCTTAGCACAGATACGCAGTATTTT; CDR3 protein: CASSPRDSLSTDTQYF
D gene: TRBD2; clone size: -; V gene: TRBV7-8; J gene: TRBJ2-1; CDR3 DNA: TGTGCCAGCAGCTTAGGGACTAGCGGGAGAAGCTCCTACAATGAGCAGTTCTTC; CDR3 protein: CASSLGTSGRSSYNEQFF
D gene: TRBD2; clone size: -; V gene: TRBV19; J gene: TRBJ2-7; CDR3 DNA: TGTGCCAGTAGTGTGGGCGGGAGGAACCCTACCTACGAGCAGTACTTC; CDR3 protein: CASSVGGRNPTYEQYF
D gene: -; clone size: -; V gene: TRBV11-2; J gene: TRBJ1-5; CDR3 DNA: TGTGCCAGCAGCTTAGATAAGAGCAATCAGCCCCAGCATTTT; CDR3 protein: CASSLDKSNQPQHF
D gene: TRBD2; clone size: -; V gene: TRBV11-1; J gene: TRBJ2-7; CDR3 DNA: TGTGCCAGCAGCACGGGGGGGTGGAGCATCTTTTCCTACGAGCAGTACTTC; CDR3 protein: CASSTGGWSIFSYEQYF
D gene: TRBD1; clone size: once; V gene: TRBV2; J gene: TRBJ1-2; CDR3 DNA: TGTGCCAGCAGTGAAGTAAAGGGGGCCGAGAACTATGGCTACACCTTC; CDR3 protein: CASSEVKGAENYGYTF
D gene: TRBD1; clone size: -; V gene: TRBV6-4; J gene: TRBJ2-5; CDR3 DNA: TGTGCCAGCAGTTACAGGGGGCAACCCGCCGTGGAGACCCAGTACTTC; CDR3 protein: CASSYRGQPAVETQYF
D gene: TRBD1; clone size: -; V gene: TRBV6-1; J gene: TRBJ1-2; CDR3 DNA: TGTGCCAGCAGACGGACAGGGGGCGACTATGGCTACACCTTC; CDR3 protein: CASRRTGGDYGYTF
D gene: -; clone size: -; V gene: TRBV30; J gene: TRBJ2-7; CDR3 DNA: TGTGCCCGCCGGGATCCCTATGCCTACGAGCAGTACTTC; CDR3 protein: CARRDPYAYEQYF
D gene: -; clone size: once; V gene: TRBV5-3; J gene: TRBJ1-2; CDR3 DNA: TGTGCCAGAAGCTTGCAAGGGATCTATGGCTACACCTTC; CDR3 protein: CARSLQGIYGYTF
D gene: TRBD1; clone size: -; V gene: TRBV10-1; J gene: TRBJ1-2; CDR3 DNA: TGCGCCAGCAGTGATGGGACAGGGCTCAACTTC; CDR3 protein: CASSDGTGLNF
D gene: -; clone size: -; V gene: TRBV5-1; J gene: TRBJ1-4; CDR3 DNA: TGCGCCAGCAGGTCGGGGACGGCTAATGAAAAACTGTTTTTT; CDR3 protein: CASRSGTANEKLFF
D gene: -; clone size: -; V gene: TRBV6-5; J gene: TRBJ1-1; CDR3 DNA: TGTGCCAGCAGTCGGGGAGGGGCATCTGAAGCTTTCTTT; CDR3 protein: CASSRGGASEAFF
D gene: TRBD1; clone size: once; V gene: TRBV5-4; J gene: TRBJ1-2; CDR3 DNA: TGTGCCAGCAGCTTCCCGGGACAGAGCTATGGCTACACCTTC; CDR3 protein: CASSFPGQSYGYTF
D gene: -; clone size: -; V gene: TRBV6-5; J gene: TRBJ1-5; CDR3 DNA: TGTGCCAGCAGTTACAGGGTGGGGGGCAATCAGCCCCAGCATTTT; CDR3 protein: CASSYRVGGNQPQHF
D gene: TRBD1; clone size: once; V gene: TRBV29-1; J gene: TRBJ2-1; CDR3 DNA: TGCAGCGTTAGGGGGCTACCCCTCAATGAGCAGTTCTTC; CDR3 protein: CSVRGLPLNEQFF
D gene: TRBD1; clone size: -; V gene: TRBV6-1; J gene: TRBJ2-3; CDR3 DNA: TGTGCCAGCAGGGGACAGTTTACAGATACGCAGTATTTT; CDR3 protein: CASRGQFTDTQYF
D gene: -; clone size: -; V gene: TRBV10-1; J gene: TRBJ1-1; CDR3 DNA: TGCGCCAGCAGTGAGTACTCCTTCACTGAAGCTTTCTTT; CDR3 protein: CASSEYSFTEAFF
D gene: -; clone size: -; V gene: TRBV2; J gene: TRBJ2-2; CDR3 DNA: TGTGCCAGCAGGCAAGGCAGAGATCGAGACGGGGAGCTGTTTTTT; CDR3 protein: CASRQGRDRDGELFF
D gene: TRBD2; clone size: -; V gene: TRBV11-2; J gene: TRBJ2-3; CDR3 DNA: TGTGCCAGCAGCCTGGTAGCGGGGGCAGCGACAGATACGCAGTATTTT; CDR3 protein: CASSLVAGAATDTQYF
D gene: TRBD1; clone size: -; V gene: TRBV5-1; J gene: TRBJ1-2; CDR3 DNA: TGCGCCAGCAGCTCATCTACCGGGACAGGGGCGGGAACTCTTGCTGGCTACACCTTC; CDR3 protein: CASSSSTGTGAGTLAGYTF
D gene: -; clone size: -; V gene: TRBV19; J gene: TRBJ1-1; CDR3 DNA: TGTGCCAGTAGCGGAACAGGGATTAACACTGAAGCTTTCTTT; CDR3 protein: CASSGTGINTEAFF
D gene: -; clone size: once; V gene: TRBV5-8; J gene: TRBJ2-2; CDR3 DNA: TGTGCCAGCAGCATCCGTAACCAGGGGCTCTCGGGGGAGCTGTTTTTT; CDR3 protein: CASSIRNQGLSGELFF
D gene: -; clone size: few; V gene: TRBV2; J gene: TRBJ1-1; CDR3 DNA: TGTGCCAGCAGTGTCGAGTGGGGGACTGAAGCTTTCTTT; CDR3 protein: CASSVEWGTEAFF
D gene: -; clone size: -; V gene: TRBV5-1; J gene: TRBJ2-1; CDR3 DNA: TGCGCCAGCAGCTTGGAAGGAAGGTACAATGAGCAGTTCTTC; CDR3 protein: CASSLEGRYNEQFF
D gene: TRBD2; clone size: -; V gene: TRBV10-2; J gene: TRBJ2-5; CDR3 DNA: TGCGCCAGCAGATATAGCGGGGGCGGGGGGGAGACCCAGTACTTC; CDR3 protein: CASRYSGGGGETQYF
D gene: TRBD1; clone size: -; V gene: TRBV30; J gene: TRBJ2-7; CDR3 DNA: TGTGCCTACACCCGGGACAGGGCCAACGAGCAGTACTTC; CDR3 protein: CAYTRDRANEQYF
D gene: -; clone size: -; V gene: TRBV6-1; J gene: TRBJ1-4; CDR3 DNA: TGTGCCAGCAGTGTGGACTTCGGGACCGGGTATGAAAAACTGTTTTTT; CDR3 protein: CASSVDFGTGYEKLFF
D gene: -; clone size: -; V gene: TRBV4-1; J gene: TRBJ1-4; CDR3 DNA: TGCGCCAGCACCCTTAATGCCTACTTATCAACTAATGAAAAACTGTTTTTT; CDR3 protein: CASTLNAYLSTNEKLFF
D gene: TRBD2; clone size: -; V gene: TRBV5-1; J gene: TRBJ2-7; CDR3 DNA: TGCGCCAGCAGCTTGAAACTAGCGGGGGTCCACGAGCAGTACTTC; CDR3 protein: CASSLKLAGVHEQYF
D gene: TRBD2; clone size: -; V gene: TRBV30; J gene: TRBJ2-7; CDR3 DNA: TGTGCCGTGGGAGGGACCTCCTACGAGCAGTACTTC; CDR3 protein: CAVGGTSYEQYF
D gene: -; clone size: once; V gene: TRBV19; J gene: TRBJ1-1; CDR3 DNA: TGTGCCAGTAGTATAGTCAATGGTGGAGGGTTCAACACTGAAGCTTTCTTT; CDR3 protein: CASSIVNGGGFNTEAFF
D gene: -; clone size: once; V gene: TRBV7-9; J gene: TRBJ2-1; CDR3 DNA: TGTGCCAGCAGCTCTAACCATGAGCAGTTCTTC; CDR3 protein: CASSSNHEQFF